Listed here are 8 T cell receptor beta chains from one sample, sequenced in a study of cytomegalovirus exposure and HLA in healthy donors. Repertoires were generated with immunoSEQ multiplex PCR, while TCRdb's copy carries only in-frame clones and drops some. Of about 240,000 clones listed, 75% to 90% are singletons. Source material: PBMCs. The receptors originated from a woman under 40 in good health and CMV-seropositive.

This clone was picked up a small number of times. J is TRBJ2-5 and V is TRBV28; possible D gene TRBD2, 5 bases. Germline V gene data show CDR1 as MDHEN and CDR2 as SYDVKM. Deletions cut 1 base from V and 5 bases from J, with 14 bases between. The CDR3 is 15 residues long. The CDR3 DNA is TGTGCCAGCAGTTTATCAGTCTGGAGCGGCGAGACCCAGTACTTC. This encodes CASSLSVWSGETQYF.

The rearrangement links TRBV2 to TRBJ2-1; D is possibly TRBD1 (7 bases). CDR1 and CDR2 from the germline V gene are SNHLY and FYNNEI. This CDR3 region has 13 residues. Trimming removed 2 bases from V and 8 bases from J, with 10 bases in between. CDR3 coding DNA: TGTGCCAGCAGTGAATCCAGGGGGGATGAGCAGTTCTTC. As protein: CASSESRGDEQFF.

This chain connects TRBV11-2 to TRBJ2-7; TRBD1 matches at 8 bases. CDR3 size: 14 residues. With V trimmed by 7 bases and J by 3 bases, 8 bases remained unmatched. Per the germline V gene, CDR1 is SGHAT and CDR2 is FQNNGV. The chain's CDR3 is CASNNQGAHYEQYF. In nucleotides, the CDR3 is TGTGCCAGCAACAATCAGGGGGCCCACTACGAGCAGTACTTC.

This rearrangement joins TRBV30 to TRBJ1-1; 7 nucleotides align to TRBD1. The CDR3 extends over 13 amino acids. Looked up from germline, CDR1 is GTSNPN and CDR2 is SVGIG (reference sequence). V lost 4 bases to trimming and J lost 5 bases; unmatched junction nucleotides: 7. DNA for the CDR3: TGTGCCTGGAAGTTACAGGGGAATACTGAAGCTTTCTTT. Translated: CAWKLQGNTEAFF.

The genes are TRBV29-1 and TRBJ2-7, with D possibly TRBD1 on 5 matching bases. The CDR3 runs 10 residues. The germline V gene has CDR1 SQVTM and CDR2 ANQGSEA. Trimming removed 7 bases at V and 7 bases at J, with 11 bases between. As DNA, the CDR3 is TGCAGCGCTTTCAGGGTTGAGCAGTACTTC. It is translated as CSAFRVEQYF.

This chain links TRBV29-1 with TRBJ2-7; possible D gene TRBD2, 6 bases. V was shortened by 7 bases and J by 10 bases, with 14 bases between the two germline ends. The CDR3 is made up of 10 amino acids. Germline V gene data show CDR1 as SQVTM and CDR2 as ANQGSEA. In DNA, the CDR3 is TGCAGCGGGGGGGATCGGGCCCAGTACTTC. Its protein is CSGGDRAQYF.

The CDR3 region has the DNA TGTGCCAGCAGGCGGGTAGCAACTAATGAAAAACTGTTTTTT. This sequence encodes CASRRVATNEKLFF. V gene TRBV6-5 combines with J gene TRBJ1-4; D ambiguous. This CDR3 has 14 amino acids. Germline assignment: CDR1 MNHEY and CDR2 SVGAGI. V lost 6 bases and J 0 bases, leaving 8 bases between the germline ends.

The gene calls are TRBV7-9 and TRBJ1-1; D is perhaps TRBD1 (6 bases). Trimming pared 2 bases from V and 3 bases from J, leaving 10 bases between. Germline-derived CDR1 and CDR2 are SEHNR and FQNEAQ (reference sequence). CDR3 length equals 14 residues. The CDR3 DNA reads TGTGCCAGCAGCTTATTGGGGGCCGACACTGAAGCTTTCTTT. Its protein is CASSLLGADTEAFF. Together with reference TRBV7-9 and TRBJ1-1, the CDR3 gives the full variable domain: DTGVSQNPRHKITKRGQNVTFRCDPISEHNRLYWYRQTLGQGPEFLTYFQNEAQLEKSRLLSDRFSAERPKGSFSTLEIQRTEQGDSAMYLCASSLLGADTEAFFGQGTRLTVV.